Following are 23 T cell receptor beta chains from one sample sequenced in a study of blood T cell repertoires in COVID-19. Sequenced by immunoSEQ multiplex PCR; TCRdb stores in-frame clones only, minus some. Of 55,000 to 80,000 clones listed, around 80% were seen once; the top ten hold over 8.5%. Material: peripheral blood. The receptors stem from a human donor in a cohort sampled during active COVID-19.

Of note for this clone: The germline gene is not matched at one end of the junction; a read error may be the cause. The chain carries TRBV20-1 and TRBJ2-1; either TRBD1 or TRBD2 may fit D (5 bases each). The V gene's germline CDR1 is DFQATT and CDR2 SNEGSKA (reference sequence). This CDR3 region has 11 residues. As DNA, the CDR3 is TGCAGTGCTGGAGAGGGGCCCAAGCAGTTCTTC. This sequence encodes CSAGEGPKQFF.

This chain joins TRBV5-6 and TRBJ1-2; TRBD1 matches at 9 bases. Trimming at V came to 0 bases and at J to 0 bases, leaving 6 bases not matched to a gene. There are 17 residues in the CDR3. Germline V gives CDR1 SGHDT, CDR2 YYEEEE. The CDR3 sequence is CASSLGFRDRANYGYTF. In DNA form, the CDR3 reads TGTGCCAGCAGCTTGGGGTTCCGGGACAGGGCTAACTATGGCTACACCTTC.

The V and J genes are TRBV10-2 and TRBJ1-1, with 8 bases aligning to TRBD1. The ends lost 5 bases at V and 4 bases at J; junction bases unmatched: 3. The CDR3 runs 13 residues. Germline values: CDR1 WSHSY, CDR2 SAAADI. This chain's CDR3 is CASSLTGVTEAFF. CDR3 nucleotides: TGCGCCAGCAGTTTGACAGGGGTCACTGAAGCTTTCTTT.

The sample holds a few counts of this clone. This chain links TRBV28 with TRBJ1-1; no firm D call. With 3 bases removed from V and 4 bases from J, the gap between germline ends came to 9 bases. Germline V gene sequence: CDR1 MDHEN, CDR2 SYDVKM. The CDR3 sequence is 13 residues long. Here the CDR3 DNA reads TGTGCCAGCAGTTTTTTTCTATTCACTGAAGCTTTCTTT. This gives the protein CASSFFLFTEAFF.

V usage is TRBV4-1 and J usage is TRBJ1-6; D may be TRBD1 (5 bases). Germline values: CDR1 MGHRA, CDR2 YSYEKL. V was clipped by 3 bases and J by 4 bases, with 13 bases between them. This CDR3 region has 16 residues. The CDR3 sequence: CASSQEGREYNSPLHF. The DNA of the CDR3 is TGCGCCAGCAGCCAGGAGGGACGGGAATATAATTCACCCCTCCACTTT.

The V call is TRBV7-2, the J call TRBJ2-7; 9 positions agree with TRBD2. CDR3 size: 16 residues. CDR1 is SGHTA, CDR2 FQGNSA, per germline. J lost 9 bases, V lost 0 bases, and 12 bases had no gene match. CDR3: CASSLASGSPFAWQYF. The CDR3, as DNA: TGTGCCAGCAGCTTAGCTAGCGGGAGTCCCTTTGCTTGGCAGTACTTC.

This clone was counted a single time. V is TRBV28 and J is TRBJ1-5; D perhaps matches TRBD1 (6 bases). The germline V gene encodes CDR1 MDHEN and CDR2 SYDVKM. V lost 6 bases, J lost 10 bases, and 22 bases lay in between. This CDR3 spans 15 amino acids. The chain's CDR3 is CASSLTQGLLGPQHF. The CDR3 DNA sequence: TGTGCCAGCAGCCTAACACAGGGACTACTCGGACCCCAGCATTTT.

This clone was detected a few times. CDR3 coding DNA: TGTGCCAGCAGCTTGGGTCGGGCAACTAATGAAAAACTGTTTTTT. The encoded protein is CASSLGRATNEKLFF. The V and J genes are TRBV5-8 and TRBJ1-4, with D uncertain. CDR3 size: 15 residues. Trimming took off 0 bases at V and 0 bases at J, with 6 bases between the two ends. Germline CDR1 is SGHTS and CDR2 is YDEGEE. Using reference TRBV5-8 and TRBJ1-4 for the parts outside the CDR3, the full variable domain is EAGVTQSPTHLIKTRGQQATLRCSPISGHTSVYWYQQALGLGLQFLLWYDEGEERNRGNFPPRFSGRQFPNYSSELNVNALELEDSALYLCASSLGRATNEKLFFGSGTQLSVL.

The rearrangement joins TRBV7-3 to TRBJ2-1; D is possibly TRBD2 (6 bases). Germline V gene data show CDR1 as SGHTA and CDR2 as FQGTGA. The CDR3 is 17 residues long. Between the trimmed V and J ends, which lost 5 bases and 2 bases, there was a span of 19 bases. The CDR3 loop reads CASSPLEGRGTYNEQFF. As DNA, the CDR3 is TGTGCCAGCAGCCCCCTCGAGGGGCGGGGAACCTACAATGAGCAGTTCTTC.

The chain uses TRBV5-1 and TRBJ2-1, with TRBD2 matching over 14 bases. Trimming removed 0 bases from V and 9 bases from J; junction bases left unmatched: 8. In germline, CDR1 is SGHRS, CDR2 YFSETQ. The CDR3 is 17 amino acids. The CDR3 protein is CASSLGLAGGPEGEQFF. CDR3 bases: TGCGCCAGCAGCTTGGGACTAGCGGGAGGGCCCGAGGGTGAGCAGTTCTTC.

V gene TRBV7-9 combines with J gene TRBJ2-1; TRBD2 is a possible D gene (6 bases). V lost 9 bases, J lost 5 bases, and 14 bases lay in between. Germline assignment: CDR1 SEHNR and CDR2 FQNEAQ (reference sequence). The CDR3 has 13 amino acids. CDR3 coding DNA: TGTGCCAGTCATAGCGGAGGGGACAATGAGCAGTTCTTC. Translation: CASHSGGDNEQFF.

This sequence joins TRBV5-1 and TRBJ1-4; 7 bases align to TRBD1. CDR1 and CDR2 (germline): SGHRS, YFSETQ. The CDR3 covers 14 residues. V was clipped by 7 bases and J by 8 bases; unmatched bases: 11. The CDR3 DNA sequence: TGCGCCAGCGGACGTGCAGGGGGAGGCGAAAAACTGTTTTTT. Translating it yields CASGRAGGGEKLFF.

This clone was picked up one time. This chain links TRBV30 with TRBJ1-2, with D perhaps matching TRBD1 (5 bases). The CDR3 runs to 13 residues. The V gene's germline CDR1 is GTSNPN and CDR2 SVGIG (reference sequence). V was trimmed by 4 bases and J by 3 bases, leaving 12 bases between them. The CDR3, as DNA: TGTGCCTGGATAGGAGGGGCCTACTATGGCTACACCTTC. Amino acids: CAWIGGAYYGYTF.

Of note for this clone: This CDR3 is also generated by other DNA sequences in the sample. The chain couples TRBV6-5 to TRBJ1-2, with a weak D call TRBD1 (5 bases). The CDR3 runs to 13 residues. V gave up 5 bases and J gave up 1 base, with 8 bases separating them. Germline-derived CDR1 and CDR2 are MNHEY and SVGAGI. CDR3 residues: CASSPDSNYGYTF. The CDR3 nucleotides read TGTGCCAGCAGTCCCGACAGTAACTATGGCTACACCTTC.

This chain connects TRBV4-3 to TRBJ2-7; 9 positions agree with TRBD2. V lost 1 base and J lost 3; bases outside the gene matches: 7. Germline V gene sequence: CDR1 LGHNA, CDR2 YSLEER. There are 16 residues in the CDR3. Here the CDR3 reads CASSQGLSGGIYEQYF. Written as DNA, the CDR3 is TGCGCCAGCAGCCAAGGTCTTAGCGGGGGCATCTACGAGCAGTACTTC.

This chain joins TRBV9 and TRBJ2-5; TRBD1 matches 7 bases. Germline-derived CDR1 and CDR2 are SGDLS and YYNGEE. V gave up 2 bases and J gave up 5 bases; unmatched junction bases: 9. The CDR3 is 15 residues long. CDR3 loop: CASSVGTATWETQYF. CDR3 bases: TGTGCCAGCAGCGTGGGGACAGCTACCTGGGAGACCCAGTACTTC.

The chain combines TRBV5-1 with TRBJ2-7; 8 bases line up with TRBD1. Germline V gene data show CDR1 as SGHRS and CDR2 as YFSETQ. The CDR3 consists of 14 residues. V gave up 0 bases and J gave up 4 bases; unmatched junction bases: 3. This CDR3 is CASSLGQGSYEQYF. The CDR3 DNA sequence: TGCGCCAGCAGCTTGGGACAGGGGTCGTACGAGCAGTACTTC. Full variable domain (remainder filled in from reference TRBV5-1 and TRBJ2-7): KAGVTQTPRYLIKTRGQQVTLSCSPISGHRSVSWYQQTPGQGLQFLFEYFSETQRNKGNFPGRFSGRQFSNSRSEMNVSTLELGDSALYLCASSLGQGSYEQYFGPGTRLTVT.

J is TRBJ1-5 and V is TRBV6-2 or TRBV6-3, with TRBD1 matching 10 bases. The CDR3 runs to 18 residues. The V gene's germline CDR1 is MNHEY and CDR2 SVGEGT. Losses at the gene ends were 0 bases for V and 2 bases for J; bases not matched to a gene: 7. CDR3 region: CASSYSGTGVSGNQPQHF. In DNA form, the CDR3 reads TGTGCCAGCAGTTACTCCGGGACAGGGGTATCGGGCAATCAGCCCCAGCATTTT.

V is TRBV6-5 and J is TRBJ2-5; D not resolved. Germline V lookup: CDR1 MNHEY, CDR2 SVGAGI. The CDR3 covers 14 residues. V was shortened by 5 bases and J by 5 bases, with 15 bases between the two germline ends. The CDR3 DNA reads TGTGCCAGCAGTCCCCCCCCAGGAAGGGAGACCCAGTACTTC. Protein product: CASSPPPGRETQYF.

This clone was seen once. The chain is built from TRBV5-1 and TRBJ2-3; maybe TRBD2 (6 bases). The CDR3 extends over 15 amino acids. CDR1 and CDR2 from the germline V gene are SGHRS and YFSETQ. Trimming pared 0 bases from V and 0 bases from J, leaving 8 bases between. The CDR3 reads CASSLGGTSTDTQYF. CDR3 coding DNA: TGCGCCAGCAGCTTGGGTGGGACTAGCACAGATACGCAGTATTTT.

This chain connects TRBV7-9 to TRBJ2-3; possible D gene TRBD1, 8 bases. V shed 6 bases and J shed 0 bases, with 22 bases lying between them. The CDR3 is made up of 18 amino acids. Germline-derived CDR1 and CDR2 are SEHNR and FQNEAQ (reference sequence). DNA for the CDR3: TGTGCCAGCAGTCACGGACAGGGAGCGGGATATAGCACAGATACGCAGTATTTT. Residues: CASSHGQGAGYSTDTQYF.

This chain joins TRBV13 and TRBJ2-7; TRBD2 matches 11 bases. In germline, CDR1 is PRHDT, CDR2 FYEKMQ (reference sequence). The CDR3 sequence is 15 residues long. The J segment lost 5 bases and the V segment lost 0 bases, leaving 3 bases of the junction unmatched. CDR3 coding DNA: TGTGCCAGCAGCTTAGGACTAGCGGGAGCAGACGAGCAGTACTTC. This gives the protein CASSLGLAGADEQYF.

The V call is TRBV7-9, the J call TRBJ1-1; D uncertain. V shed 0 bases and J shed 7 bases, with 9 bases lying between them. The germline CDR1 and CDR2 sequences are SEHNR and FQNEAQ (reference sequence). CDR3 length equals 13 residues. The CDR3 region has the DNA TGTGCCAGCAGCTTAGCTAATCCAGTTGAAGCTTTCTTT. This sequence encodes CASSLANPVEAFF.